The next 21 T cell receptor beta chains were all read from a single sample in a study of blood T cell repertoires in COVID-19. Assay used: immunoSEQ multiplex PCR; TCRdb lists only in-frame clones, some missing. The sample yields about 250,000 clones, 80% to 85% seen once. Sequenced: peripheral blood. The receptors derive from a person between 70 and 80 years old with COVID-19, enrolled during active disease.

V usage is TRBV19 and J usage is TRBJ2-3, with D unresolved. V lost 3 bases to trimming and J lost 4 bases, with 8 bases between them. Per germline, CDR1 LNHDA and CDR2 SQIVND (reference sequence). The CDR3 loop spans 13 amino acids. The CDR3 DNA is TGTGCCAGTAGTATTAGTAGAGCAGATACGCAGTATTTT. This translates into CASSISRADTQYF.

J is TRBJ1-3 and V is TRBV6-6; the D gene is possibly TRBD1 (6 bases). The CDR3 is made up of 15 amino acids. V was clipped by 4 bases and J by 1 base, with 11 bases between them. Germline V gene sequence: CDR1 MNHNY, CDR2 SVGAGI (reference sequence). The DNA of the CDR3 is TGTGCCAGCAGTTTCACCACAGGGTCTGGAAACACCATATATTTT. This encodes CASSFTTGSGNTIYF.

This clone was recorded once. CDR3 nucleotides: TGTGCCATCAGTGACCAGGGACAGGGAAATGAAAAACTGTTTTTT. This sequence encodes CAISDQGQGNEKLFF. This rearrangement joins TRBV10-3 to TRBJ1-4, with 9 bases that match TRBD1. Germline CDR1 reads ENHRY; CDR2 reads SYGVKD. Trimming at V came to 3 bases and at J to 5 bases, leaving 4 bases not matched to a gene. The CDR3 runs to 15 residues.

The V gene is TRBV7-3, the J gene TRBJ2-5, with TRBD2 matching over 7 bases. Germline V gene sequence: CDR1 SGHTA, CDR2 FQGTGA. There are 13 residues in the CDR3. Trimming at V came to 4 bases and at J to 7 bases, leaving 6 bases not matched to a gene. CDR3 sequence: CASSSSGVGTQYF. The CDR3 nucleotides read TGTGCCAGCAGCTCAAGCGGGGTTGGGACCCAGTACTTC.

This clone was recorded a few times. V usage is TRBV2 and J usage is TRBJ1-4; 7 bases match TRBD1. The V gene's germline CDR1 is SNHLY and CDR2 FYNNEI. This CDR3 spans 15 amino acids. V gave up 6 bases and J gave up 7 bases; unmatched junction bases: 11. CDR3 bases: TGTGCCAGCAGGTCCAAGACAGGGTACGGTGAAAAACTGTTTTTT. As protein: CASRSKTGYGEKLFF.

The rearrangement links TRBV5-1 to TRBJ1-4, with a possible D match to TRBD1 (5 bases). The germline V and J ends were trimmed by 4 bases and 5 bases, with 15 bases remaining between them. The CDR3 runs 15 residues. Germline V gene sequence: CDR1 SGHRS, CDR2 YFSETQ. The CDR3 is CASSPGRAGNEKLFF. Written as DNA, the CDR3 is TGCGCCAGCAGCCCGGGCAGGGCGGGAAATGAAAAACTGTTTTTT. Supplemented by reference TRBV5-1 and TRBJ1-4, the full variable domain reads KAGVTQTPRYLIKTRGQQVTLSCSPISGHRSVSWYQQTPGQGLQFLFEYFSETQRNKGNFPGRFSGRQFSNSRSEMNVSTLELGDSALYLCASSPGRAGNEKLFFGSGTQLSVL.

V gene TRBV7-9 combines with J gene TRBJ1-3; 9 nucleotides agree with TRBD1. This CDR3 spans 11 amino acids. Germline V gives CDR1 SEHNR, CDR2 FQNEAQ (reference sequence). Trimming at V came to 5 bases and at J to 11 bases, leaving 1 base not matched to a gene. The DNA of the CDR3 is TGTGCCAGCAGCCGACAGGGGGCCATATATTTT. Amino acids: CASSRQGAIYF.

The chain links TRBV5-1 to TRBJ1-6; 7 bases agree with TRBD1. CDR3 size: 15 residues. Trimming at V came to 4 bases and at J to 10 bases, leaving 11 bases not matched to a gene. Germline V lookup: CDR1 SGHRS, CDR2 YFSETQ. The CDR3 region is CASSPQTGLESPLHF. The CDR3 DNA sequence: TGCGCCAGCAGCCCACAGACAGGGTTGGAATCACCCCTCCACTTT.

This chain links TRBV5-1 with TRBJ1-2; 9 bases line up with TRBD1. CDR1 is SGHRS, CDR2 YFSETQ, per germline. This CDR3 has 14 residues. Germline trimming cut 5 bases from V and 4 bases from J; bases unmatched to any gene: 6. The DNA of the CDR3 is TGCGCCAGCAGGTCGGGACAGGGCCTCTATGGCTACACCTTC. It specifies CASRSGQGLYGYTF.

The chain uses TRBV7-9 and TRBJ2-1, with D possibly matching TRBD1 (7 bases). The CDR3 length is 13 residues. The germline V gene has CDR1 SEHNR and CDR2 FQNEAQ (reference sequence). V dropped 11 bases and J dropped 8 bases, with 19 bases sitting between them. The CDR3 loop reads CAGEEGAGYEQFF. The CDR3 nucleotides are TGTGCCGGAGAGGAGGGGGCGGGCTATGAGCAGTTCTTC.

The rearrangement joins TRBV28 to TRBJ2-7; 9 bases line up with TRBD1. CDR3 length equals 15 residues. V dropped 4 bases and J dropped 7; count of bases not matched to a gene: 11. In germline, CDR1 is MDHEN, CDR2 SYDVKM. The CDR3 DNA reads TGTGCCAGCAGTTCGTCGGGACAGGGAGTTGAAGAGCAGTACTTC. Protein: CASSSSGQGVEEQYF.

The chain joins TRBV7-8 to TRBJ2-2, with TRBD1 matching over 10 bases. The V gene end was trimmed by 3 bases and the J gene end by 5 bases; junction bases not matched to a gene: 6. The CDR3 totals 16 residues. Germline V gives CDR1 SGHVS, CDR2 FQNEAQ. The CDR3 here is CASSLRDRGMTGELFF. CDR3 nucleotides: TGTGCCAGCAGCTTGAGGGACAGGGGTATGACCGGGGAGCTGTTTTTT.

This CDR3 reads CAWSTPTSGYGETQYF. CDR3 coding DNA: TGTGCCTGGAGTACCCCGACTAGCGGGTATGGGGAGACCCAGTACTTC. The chain joins TRBV30 to TRBJ2-5; 10 nucleotides line up with TRBD2. V shed 2 bases and J 5 bases; nucleotides not matched to a gene: 11. The CDR3 extends over 16 amino acids. CDR1 is GTSNPN and CDR2 is SVGIG in the germline V gene (reference sequence).

This clone came up once. The sample has other DNA sequences that encode this CDR3 too. The J gene is TRBJ1-1, the V gene TRBV19; weak D call: TRBD1 (6 bases). Germline loops: CDR1 LNHDA, CDR2 SQIVND (reference sequence). The CDR3 extends over 14 amino acids. The V and J ends lost 3 bases and 1 base respectively, with 9 bases between them. CDR3 sequence reads: CASSIQGPNTEAFF. For the CDR3, the DNA is TGTGCCAGTAGTATCCAGGGGCCGAACACTGAAGCTTTCTTT.

The chain combines TRBV6-5 with TRBJ1-2, with D possibly TRBD1 on 6 matching bases. This CDR3 is built from 12 residues. Germline CDR1 is MNHEY and CDR2 is SVGAGI. V was trimmed by 11 bases and J by 3 bases, leaving 13 bases between them. The CDR3: CASVTGDYGYTF. The CDR3 DNA reads as TGTGCCTCTGTGACAGGCGACTATGGCTACACCTTC.

This clone is a singleton in its sample. The chain joins TRBV30 to TRBJ1-1; D gene unclear. Trimming left V 4 bases short and J 0 bases short, with 9 bases between. Germline CDR1 reads GTSNPN; CDR2 reads SVGIG (reference sequence). CDR3 length: 13 amino acids. Here the CDR3 reads CAWKMALNTEAFF. The CDR3, as DNA: TGTGCCTGGAAGATGGCATTGAACACTGAAGCTTTCTTT.

The V call is TRBV7-9, the J call TRBJ1-6; D ambiguous. The CDR3 is made up of 15 amino acids. Trimming removed 4 bases from V and 1 base from J, with 8 bases in between. Germline V lookup: CDR1 SEHNR, CDR2 FQNEAQ (reference sequence). CDR3 DNA sequence: TGTGCCAGCAGCTACTATTTATCCTATAATTCACCCCTCCACTTT. Encoded protein: CASSYYLSYNSPLHF.

This clone appeared a single time. The V call is TRBV11-1, the J call TRBJ2-7; D might be TRBD1 (5 bases). The CDR3 totals 13 residues. The germline V and J ends were trimmed by 5 bases and 1 base, with 9 bases remaining between them. Germline V gene lookup returns CDR1 SGHAT and CDR2 FQDESV (reference sequence). The CDR3 protein is CASSHQGSYEQYF. CDR3 sequence (DNA): TGTGCCAGCAGCCACCAGGGATCCTACGAGCAGTACTTC.

The chain has TRBV27 and TRBJ2-2; weak D call: TRBD2 (6 bases). The CDR3 contains 18 residues. Germline CDR1 reads MNHEY; CDR2 reads SMNVEV (reference sequence). V lost 6 bases and J 0 bases, leaving 20 bases between the germline ends. The CDR3 coding sequence is TGTGCCAGCAGCCGGTTAGCCGGGACTTATTCGAACACCGGGGAGCTGTTTTTT. Protein product: CASSRLAGTYSNTGELFF.

The chain joins TRBV5-6 to TRBJ2-1; tentatively, D is TRBD1 (5 bases). Germline-derived CDR1 and CDR2 are SGHDT and YYEEEE. The V end lost 4 bases, the J end lost 2 bases, and 10 bases lay between the germline ends. The CDR3 totals 14 residues. As DNA, the CDR3 is TGTGCCAGCAGCCCGCTGGGGCCCTACAATGAGCAGTTCTTC. Its translation is CASSPLGPYNEQFF.

The CDR3 DNA is TGTGCCAGCAGCGGGGGACAGGGGCAGTACTTC. This translates into CASSGGQGQYF. V usage is TRBV9 and J usage is TRBJ2-7, with TRBD1 matching over 9 bases. Germline CDR1 reads SGDLS; CDR2 reads YYNGEE. Trimming cost V 3 bases and J 9 bases; bases outside gene matches: 1. The CDR3 is made up of 11 amino acids.